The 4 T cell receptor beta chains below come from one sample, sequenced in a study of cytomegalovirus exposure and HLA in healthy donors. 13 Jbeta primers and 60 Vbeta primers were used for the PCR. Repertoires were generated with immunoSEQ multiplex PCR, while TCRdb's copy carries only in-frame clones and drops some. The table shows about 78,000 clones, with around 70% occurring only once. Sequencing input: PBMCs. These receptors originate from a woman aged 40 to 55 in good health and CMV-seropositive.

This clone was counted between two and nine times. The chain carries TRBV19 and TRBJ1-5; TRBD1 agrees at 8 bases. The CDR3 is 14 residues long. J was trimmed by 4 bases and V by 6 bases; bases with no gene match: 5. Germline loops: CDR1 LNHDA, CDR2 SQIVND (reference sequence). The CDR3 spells CASRRQGRNQPQHF. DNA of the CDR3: TGTGCCAGTAGGAGACAGGGGCGAAATCAGCCCCAGCATTTT.

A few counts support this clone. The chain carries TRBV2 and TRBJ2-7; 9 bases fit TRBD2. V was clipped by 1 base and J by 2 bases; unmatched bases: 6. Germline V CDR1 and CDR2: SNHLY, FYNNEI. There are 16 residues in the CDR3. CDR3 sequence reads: CASSEGLAVLAYEQYF. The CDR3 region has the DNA TGTGCCAGCAGTGAAGGACTAGCGGTACTCGCCTACGAGCAGTACTTC.

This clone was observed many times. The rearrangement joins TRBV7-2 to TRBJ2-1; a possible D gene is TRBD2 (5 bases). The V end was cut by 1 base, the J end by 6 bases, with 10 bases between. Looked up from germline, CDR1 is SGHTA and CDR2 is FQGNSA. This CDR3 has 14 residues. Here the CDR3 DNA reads TGTGCCAGCAGCTTAGACCGGGGAATCAATGAGCAGTTCTTC. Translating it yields CASSLDRGINEQFF.

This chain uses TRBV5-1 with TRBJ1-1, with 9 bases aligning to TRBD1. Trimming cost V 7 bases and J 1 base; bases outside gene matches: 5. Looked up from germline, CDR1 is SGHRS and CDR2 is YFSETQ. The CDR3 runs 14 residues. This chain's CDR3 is CASSMDRGNTEAFF. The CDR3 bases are TGCGCCAGCTCGATGGACAGGGGGAACACTGAAGCTTTCTTT.